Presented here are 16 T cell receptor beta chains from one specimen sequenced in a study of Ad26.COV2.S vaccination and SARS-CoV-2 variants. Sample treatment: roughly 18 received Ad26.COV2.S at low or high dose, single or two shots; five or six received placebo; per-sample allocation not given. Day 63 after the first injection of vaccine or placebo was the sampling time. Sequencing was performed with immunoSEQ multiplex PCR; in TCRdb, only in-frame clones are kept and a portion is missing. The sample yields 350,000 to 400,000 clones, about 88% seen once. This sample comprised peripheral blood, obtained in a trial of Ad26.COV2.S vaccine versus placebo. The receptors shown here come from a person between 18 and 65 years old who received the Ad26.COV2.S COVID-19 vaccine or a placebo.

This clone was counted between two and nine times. The CDR3 nucleotides are TGTGCCAGCAGTGAAGGGATACAGGGGACCTATGGCTACACCTTC. Translation: CASSEGIQGTYGYTF. This chain joins TRBV6-1 and TRBJ1-2, with 7 bases lining up with TRBD1. CDR3 length equals 15 residues. Germline trimming cut 1 base from V and 4 bases from J; bases unmatched to any gene: 6. Germline V gene sequence: CDR1 MNHNS, CDR2 SASEGT.

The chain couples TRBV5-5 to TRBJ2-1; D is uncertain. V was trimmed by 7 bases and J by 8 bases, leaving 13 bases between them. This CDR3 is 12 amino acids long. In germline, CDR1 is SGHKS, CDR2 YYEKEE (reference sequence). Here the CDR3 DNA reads TGTGCCAGCTCCGATGTGGGTCATGAGCAGTTCTTC. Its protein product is CASSDVGHEQFF.

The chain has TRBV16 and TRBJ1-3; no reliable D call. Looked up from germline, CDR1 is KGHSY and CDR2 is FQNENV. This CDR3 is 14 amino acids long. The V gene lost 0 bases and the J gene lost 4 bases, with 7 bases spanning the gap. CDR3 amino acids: CASSQSGNGNTIYF. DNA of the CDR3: TGTGCCAGCAGCCAATCAGGGAACGGAAACACCATATATTTT.

The CDR3: CASSPQSNYGYTF. The CDR3 nucleotides are TGTGCCAGCTCACCTCAGTCTAACTATGGCTACACCTTC. V is TRBV18 and J is TRBJ1-2; no clear D. This CDR3 region has 13 residues. The V gene lost 3 bases and the J gene lost 0 bases, with 5 bases spanning the gap. Germline values: CDR1 KGHSH, CDR2 LQKENI.

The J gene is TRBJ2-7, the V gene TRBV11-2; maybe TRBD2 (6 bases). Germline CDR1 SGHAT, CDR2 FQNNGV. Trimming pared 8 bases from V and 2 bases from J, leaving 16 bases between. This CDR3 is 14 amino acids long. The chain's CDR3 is CASAPSVGTYEQYF. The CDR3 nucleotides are TGTGCCAGCGCTCCTAGCGTGGGGACCTACGAGCAGTACTTC. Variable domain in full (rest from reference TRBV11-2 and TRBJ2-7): EAGVAQSPRYKIIEKRQSVAFWCNPISGHATLYWYQQILGQGPKLLIQFQNNGVVDDSQLPKDRFSAERLKGVDSTLKIQPAKLEDSAVYLCASAPSVGTYEQYFGPGTRLTVT.

As DNA, the CDR3 is TGCGCCAGCAGCGATCCTCGGGGGGGAGAGACCCAGTACTTC. Protein: CASSDPRGGETQYF. The J gene is TRBJ2-5, the V gene TRBV5-1, with 8 bases aligning to TRBD2. CDR1 is SGHRS, CDR2 YFSETQ, per germline. The CDR3 length is 14 residues. Trimming at V came to 4 bases and at J to 4 bases, leaving 6 bases not matched to a gene.

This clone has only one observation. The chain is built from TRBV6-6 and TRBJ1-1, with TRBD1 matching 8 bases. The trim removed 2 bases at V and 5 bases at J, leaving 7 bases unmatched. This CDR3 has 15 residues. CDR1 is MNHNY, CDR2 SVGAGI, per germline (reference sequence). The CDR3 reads CASSYGTGLGTEAFF. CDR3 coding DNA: TGTGCCAGCAGTTACGGGACAGGTCTCGGTACTGAAGCTTTCTTT.

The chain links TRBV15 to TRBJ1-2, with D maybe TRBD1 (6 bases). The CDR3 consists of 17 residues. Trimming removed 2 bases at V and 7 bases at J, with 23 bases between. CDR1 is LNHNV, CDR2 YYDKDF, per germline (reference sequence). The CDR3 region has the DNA TGTGCCACCAGCAGAACCAGTCACAGGGCTAGATCCCCTGGCTACACCTTC. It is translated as CATSRTSHRARSPGYTF.

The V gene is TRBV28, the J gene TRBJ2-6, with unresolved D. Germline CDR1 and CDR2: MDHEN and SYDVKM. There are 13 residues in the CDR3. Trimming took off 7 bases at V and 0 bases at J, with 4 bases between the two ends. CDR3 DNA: TGTGCCAGCACGGCCTCTGGGGCCAACGTCCTGACTTTC. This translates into CASTASGANVLTF.

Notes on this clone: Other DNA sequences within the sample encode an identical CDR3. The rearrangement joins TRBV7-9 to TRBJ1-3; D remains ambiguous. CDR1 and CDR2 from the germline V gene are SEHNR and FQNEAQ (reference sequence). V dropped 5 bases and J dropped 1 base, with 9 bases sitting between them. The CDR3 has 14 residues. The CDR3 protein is CASSPEGSGNTIYF. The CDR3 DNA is TGTGCCAGCAGCCCTGAGGGTTCTGGAAACACCATATATTTT.

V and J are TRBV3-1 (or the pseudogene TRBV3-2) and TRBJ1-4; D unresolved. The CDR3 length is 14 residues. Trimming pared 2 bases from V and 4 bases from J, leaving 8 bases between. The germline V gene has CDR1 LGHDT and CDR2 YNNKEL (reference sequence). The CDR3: CASSQSPINEKLFF. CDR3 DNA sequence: TGTGCCAGCAGCCAAAGTCCTATTAATGAAAAACTGTTTTTT.

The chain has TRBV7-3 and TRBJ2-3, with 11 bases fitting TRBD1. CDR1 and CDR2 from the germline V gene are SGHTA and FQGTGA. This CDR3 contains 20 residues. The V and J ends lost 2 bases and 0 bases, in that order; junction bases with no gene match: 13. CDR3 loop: CASSLLPRFGTGGSTDTQYF. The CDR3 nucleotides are TGTGCCAGCAGCTTACTTCCCCGATTTGGGACAGGGGGTAGCACAGATACGCAGTATTTT.

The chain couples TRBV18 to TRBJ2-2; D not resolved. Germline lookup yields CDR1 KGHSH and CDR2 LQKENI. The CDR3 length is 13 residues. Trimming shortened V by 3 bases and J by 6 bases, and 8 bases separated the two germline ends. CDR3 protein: CASSPPPPGELFF. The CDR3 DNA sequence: TGTGCCAGCTCACCCCCTCCCCCCGGGGAGCTGTTTTTT.

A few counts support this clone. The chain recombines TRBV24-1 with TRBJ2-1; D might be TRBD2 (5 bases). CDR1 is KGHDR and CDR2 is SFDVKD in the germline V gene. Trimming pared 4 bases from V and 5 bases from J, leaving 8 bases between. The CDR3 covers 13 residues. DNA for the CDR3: TGTGCCACCAGTGAAAGGCGGGACAATGAGCAGTTCTTC. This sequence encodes CATSERRDNEQFF.

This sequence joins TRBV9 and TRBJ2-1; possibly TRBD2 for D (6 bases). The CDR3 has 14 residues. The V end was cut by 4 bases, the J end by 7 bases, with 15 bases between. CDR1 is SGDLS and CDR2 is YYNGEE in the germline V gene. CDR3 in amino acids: CASSPRERINEQFF. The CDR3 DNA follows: TGTGCCAGCAGCCCCCGGGAGCGGATAAATGAGCAGTTCTTC.

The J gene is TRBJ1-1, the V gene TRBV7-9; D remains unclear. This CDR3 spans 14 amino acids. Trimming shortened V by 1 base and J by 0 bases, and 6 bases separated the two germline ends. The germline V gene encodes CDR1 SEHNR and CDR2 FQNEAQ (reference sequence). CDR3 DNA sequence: TGTGCCAGCAGCTTAGAAGGACTGAACACTGAAGCTTTCTTT. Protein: CASSLEGLNTEAFF.